This paragraph covers one TCR beta chain sequence. What it binds is unknown. TCRdb re-called the 5' RACE reads and gives one entry per CDR3 protein, without DNA. This table lists more than 110,000 distinct CDR3 sequences. This CDR3 region has 13 residues. From germline, CDR1 is SGHVS and CDR2 FQNEAQ. These data originate in a study of monozygotic twins with inflammatory bowel disease. Regarding the study as a whole: Healthy co-twins had higher TCRbeta inverse Simpson diversity than their IBD twins. Patient repertoires may carry noise from differing immunosuppressive treatments.

The rearrangement uses TRBV7-8 and TRBJ2-1. Material: blood. This TCR was sampled from a human donor with ulcerative colitis or Crohn's disease, or a healthy co-twin of an affected twin (not recorded which). CDR3: CASSLFQDNEQFF.